These 29 T cell receptor beta chains originate from one sample sequenced in a study of blood T cell repertoires in COVID-19. Produced via immunoSEQ multiplex PCR; TCRdb's table is partial and in-frame only. The sample has approximately 200,000 clones; about 85% are singletons. Sequencing was carried out using peripheral blood. The receptors were sampled from an older man with acute or convalescent COVID-19.

This chain joins TRBV2 and TRBJ2-3; TRBD2 aligns across 10 bases. The germline CDR1 and CDR2 sequences are SNHLY and FYNNEI. V trimming: 10 bases; J trimming: 4 bases; junction bases outside the gene matches: 8. The CDR3 contains 14 residues. CDR3 in DNA: TGTGCCACCAAAGCGGGAGGGGGCGCAGATACGCAGTATTTT. Translating it yields CATKAGGGADTQYF.

The rearrangement links TRBV9 to TRBJ1-1, with D unresolved. The CDR3 contains 15 residues. Germline loops: CDR1 SGDLS, CDR2 YYNGEE. Trimming shortened V by 3 bases and J by 0 bases, and 12 bases separated the two germline ends. CDR3 coding DNA: TGTGCCAGCAGCGCAACGACAAGCCTGAACACTGAAGCTTTCTTT. It translates to CASSATTSLNTEAFF.

The chain recombines TRBV28 with TRBJ2-2; TRBD2 matches at 13 bases. This CDR3 spans 18 amino acids. Trimming took 5 bases from V and 2 from J; bases not matched to a gene: 8. Germline CDR1 is MDHEN and CDR2 is SYDVKM. For the CDR3, the DNA is TGTGCCAGCAGTCCTCGGACTAGCGGGAGATTTAACACCGGGGAGCTGTTTTTT. As protein: CASSPRTSGRFNTGELFF.

The CDR3 protein is CASSLIGLAGNEQYF. The CDR3 coding sequence is TGTGCCAGCAGTTTAATCGGACTAGCGGGCAATGAGCAGTACTTC. V is TRBV27 and J is TRBJ2-7, with 11 nucleotides matching TRBD2. The CDR3 runs 15 residues. CDR1 MNHEY and CDR2 SMNVEV come from the germline V gene (reference sequence). Losses at the gene ends were 2 bases for V and 7 bases for J; bases not matched to a gene: 7.

The V call is TRBV28, the J call TRBJ1-6; the D is unclear. CDR1 and CDR2 (germline): MDHEN, SYDVKM. The germline V and J ends were trimmed by 4 bases and 14 bases, with 9 bases remaining between them. The CDR3 sequence is 11 residues long. CDR3: CASSSPGTLHF. CDR3 DNA sequence: TGTGCCAGCAGTTCCCCCGGGACCCTCCACTTT.

The rearrangement uses TRBV6-1 and TRBJ2-3; D is possibly TRBD1 (6 bases). Trimming stripped 4 bases from V and 4 bases from J, with 21 bases between. The CDR3 is 17 residues long. Germline values: CDR1 MNHNS, CDR2 SASEGT. CDR3 sequence: CASSVNIGNRVADTQYF. The CDR3 coding sequence is TGTGCCAGCAGTGTTAATATCGGAAACAGGGTAGCAGATACGCAGTATTTT.

The sample holds a few counts of this clone. This chain connects TRBV15 to TRBJ1-5, with 10 bases matching TRBD1. V lost 0 bases and J lost 2; bases outside the gene matches: 7. CDR1 is LNHNV, CDR2 YYDKDF, per germline (reference sequence). The CDR3 consists of 18 residues. The CDR3 region is CATSRDSGTGVGNQPQHF. For the CDR3, the DNA is TGTGCCACCAGCAGAGATAGCGGGACAGGGGTGGGCAATCAGCCCCAGCATTTT.

This clone was observed a single time. V is TRBV7-3 and J is TRBJ1-1; D possibly corresponds to TRBD1 (5 bases). The ends were cut back, 8 bases at V and 0 bases at J, with 10 bases in the middle. The CDR3 runs to 13 residues. Germline V gene data show CDR1 as SGHTA and CDR2 as FQGTGA. The DNA for the CDR3 is TGTGCCAGCGCTAGGGGTATGAACACTGAAGCTTTCTTT. It is translated as CASARGMNTEAFF.

V usage is TRBV5-1 and J usage is TRBJ1-1; D is possibly TRBD1 (6 bases). Per germline, CDR1 SGHRS and CDR2 YFSETQ. The CDR3 has 14 residues. V shed 1 base and J shed 7 bases, with 14 bases lying between them. This chain's CDR3 is CASSLKTTGIEAFF. In nucleotides, the CDR3 is TGCGCCAGCAGCTTGAAGACTACAGGGATTGAAGCTTTCTTT.

The chain combines TRBV28 with TRBJ1-5; 7 positions match TRBD1. Germline V CDR1 and CDR2: MDHEN, SYDVKM. Trimming took 5 bases from V and 1 from J; bases not matched to a gene: 8. CDR3 size: 16 residues. As DNA, the CDR3 is TGTGCCAGCAGTCACAACCGGGACAGCAGCAATCAGCCCCAGCATTTT. It codes for CASSHNRDSSNQPQHF. Together with reference TRBV28 and TRBJ1-5, the CDR3 gives the full variable domain: DVKVTQSSRYLVKRTGEKVFLECVQDMDHENMFWYRQDPGLGLRLIYFSYDVKMKEKGDIPEGYSVSREKKERFSLILESASTNQTSMYLCASSHNRDSSNQPQHFGDGTRLSIL.

The V call is TRBV25-1, the J call TRBJ1-4, with 8 bases aligning to TRBD1. The CDR3 runs to 13 residues. Germline-derived CDR1 and CDR2 are MGHDK and SYGVNS. V lost 8 bases, J lost 11 bases, and 10 bases stayed unmatched. The DNA of the CDR3 is TGTGCCAGCTCCCGGGACAGGCTGGATAAACTGTTTTTT. Its protein is CASSRDRLDKLFF.

The genes are TRBV7-2 and TRBJ2-5; TRBD2 matches 8 bases. Trimming took 1 base from V and 1 from J; bases not matched to a gene: 2. Germline lookup yields CDR1 SGHTA and CDR2 FQGNSA. The CDR3 runs to 15 residues. The CDR3 DNA is TGTGCCAGCAGCTTAGTGACTAGCGCCCAAGAGACCCAGTACTTC. Translating it yields CASSLVTSAQETQYF.

The gene calls are TRBV27 and TRBJ1-5; TRBD1 is a possible D gene (6 bases). V lost 2 bases and J 6 bases, leaving 8 bases between the germline ends. Germline V gene lookup returns CDR1 MNHEY and CDR2 SMNVEV (reference sequence). The CDR3 extends over 13 amino acids. The CDR3 sequence is CASSLGGSQPQHF. CDR3 nucleotides: TGTGCCAGCAGTTTAGGGGGCAGTCAGCCCCAGCATTTT.

The rearrangement joins TRBV2 to TRBJ1-1; the match to TRBD1 covers 8 bases. In germline, CDR1 is SNHLY, CDR2 FYNNEI. V gave up 6 bases and J gave up 1 base; unmatched junction bases: 4. This CDR3 has 14 residues. The CDR3 is CASRTGASNTEAFF. In DNA, the CDR3 is TGTGCCAGCAGGACAGGGGCCTCGAACACTGAAGCTTTCTTT.

The chain uses TRBV12-3 or TRBV12-4 and TRBJ1-2; a weak D match, TRBD1 (5 bases). V was clipped by 3 bases and J by 7 bases, with 9 bases between them. This CDR3 region has 12 residues. CDR3 nucleotide sequence: TGTGCCAGCAGTTTTTTGGGGGGTGGCTACACCTTC. It is translated as CASSFLGGGYTF.

The chain uses TRBV11-2 and TRBJ2-7; 8 bases map to TRBD2. V shed 3 bases and J 1 base; nucleotides not matched to a gene: 2. The V gene's germline CDR1 is SGHAT and CDR2 FQNNGV. The CDR3 loop spans 14 amino acids. CDR3 bases: TGTGCCAGCAGCTTCGCGGGAGGATCCTACGAGCAGTACTTC. Encoded protein: CASSFAGGSYEQYF.

The chain couples TRBV28 to TRBJ2-3; possibly TRBD1 for D (5 bases). V was trimmed by 8 bases and J by 4 bases, leaving 10 bases between them. In germline, CDR1 is MDHEN, CDR2 SYDVKM. CDR3 size: 12 residues. In DNA, the CDR3 is TGTGCCAGCCGGCAGGGTGCAGATACGCAGTATTTT. Translating it yields CASRQGADTQYF.

J is TRBJ2-3 and V is TRBV19, with TRBD1 identical over 7 bases. Germline loops: CDR1 LNHDA, CDR2 SQIVND (reference sequence). V trimming: 6 bases; J trimming: 1 base; junction bases outside the gene matches: 10. This CDR3 has 16 residues. The chain's CDR3 is CASSETKGAGTDTQYF. The CDR3 DNA is TGTGCCAGTAGCGAGACAAAGGGGGCAGGCACAGATACGCAGTATTTT.

This clone was seen only once. This chain uses TRBV6-6 with TRBJ2-7; D is perhaps TRBD1 (5 bases). In germline, CDR1 is MNHNY, CDR2 SVGAGI (reference sequence). V was cut by 9 bases and J by 4 bases, with 19 bases left in between. The CDR3 runs 14 residues. CDR3 loop: CASKTGPLVYEQYF. For the CDR3, the DNA is TGTGCCAGTAAAACAGGTCCCCTCGTATACGAGCAGTACTTC.

The V call is TRBV6-5, the J call TRBJ1-5; TRBD1 might be the D (5 bases). Germline V gene sequence: CDR1 MNHEY, CDR2 SVGAGI. V was cut by 7 bases and J by 2 bases, with 12 bases left in between. The CDR3 totals 14 residues. The CDR3 sequence is CASKEGAGNQPQHF. The DNA for the CDR3 is TGTGCCAGCAAGGAAGGGGCCGGCAATCAGCCCCAGCATTTT.

This sequence joins TRBV10-3 and TRBJ1-1; 9 nucleotides match TRBD1. The germline V gene has CDR1 ENHRY and CDR2 SYGVKD. This CDR3 spans 15 amino acids. Losses at the gene ends were 4 bases for V and 2 bases for J; bases not matched to a gene: 5. Written as DNA, the CDR3 is TGTGCCATCAGTGGCAAACAGGGGGCAAACACTGAAGCTTTCTTT. Translated: CAISGKQGANTEAFF.

The V gene is TRBV6-5, the J gene TRBJ1-5; D not certain. Germline V gene lookup returns CDR1 MNHEY and CDR2 SVGAGI. Trimming took 0 bases from V and 1 from J, leaving 4 bases between them. There are 14 residues in the CDR3. The CDR3 spells CASSYSRSNQPQHF. CDR3 DNA: TGTGCCAGCAGTTACTCGAGGAGCAATCAGCCCCAGCATTTT.

The chain combines TRBV5-1 with TRBJ2-1; D not certain. Germline CDR1 SGHRS, CDR2 YFSETQ. CDR3 length equals 13 residues. The V gene lost 4 bases and the J gene lost 5 bases, with 10 bases spanning the gap. CDR3: CASSPGSNNEQFF. The CDR3 coding sequence is TGCGCCAGCAGCCCCGGGTCCAACAATGAGCAGTTCTTC.

This clone has more than one count but fewer than ten. This chain links TRBV27 with TRBJ2-3; D uncertain. V was cut by 4 bases and J by 0 bases, with 14 bases left in between. The CDR3 totals 16 residues. The germline gives CDR1 MNHEY, CDR2 SMNVEV (reference sequence). This CDR3 is CASSSTDPLSTDTQYF. In DNA, the CDR3 is TGTGCCAGCAGTTCCACAGACCCCCTTAGCACAGATACGCAGTATTTT.

CDR3 sequence: CASSVWGVNQPQHF. Here the CDR3 DNA reads TGTGCCAGTAGTGTTTGGGGAGTCAATCAGCCCCAGCATTTT. This chain joins TRBV19 and TRBJ1-5; the D is unclear. CDR3 length equals 14 residues. CDR1 is LNHDA, CDR2 SQIVND, per germline (reference sequence). V lost 5 bases and J 3 bases, leaving 11 bases between the germline ends.

The rearrangement joins TRBV7-8 to TRBJ2-3; 8 bases are a match to TRBD1. CDR3 length equals 15 residues. The trim removed 3 bases at V and 8 bases at J, leaving 10 bases unmatched. Germline-derived CDR1 and CDR2 are SGHVS and FQNEAQ. CDR3 nucleotide sequence: TGTGCCAGCAGCTTCACGGGACAGGCCAGGGGTACGCAGTATTTT. This sequence encodes CASSFTGQARGTQYF.

As to this clone: The identical CDR3 is also encoded by other nucleotide sequences in the sample. V gene TRBV19 combines with J gene TRBJ1-5, with 7 bases matching TRBD1. Germline V lookup: CDR1 LNHDA, CDR2 SQIVND (reference sequence). Losses at the gene ends were 3 bases for V and 2 bases for J; bases not matched to a gene: 1. This CDR3 is built from 14 residues. In DNA form, the CDR3 reads TGTGCCAGTAGTATGGGGACAGGCAATCAGCCCCAGCATTTT. It specifies CASSMGTGNQPQHF.

The chain combines TRBV18 with TRBJ2-7, with 13 bases lining up with TRBD2. Germline loops: CDR1 KGHSH, CDR2 LQKENI. This CDR3 comprises 13 residues. V trimming: 8 bases; J trimming: 5 bases; junction bases outside the gene matches: 3. Here the CDR3 DNA reads TGTGCCAGCACCGGACTAGCGGGAGACGAGCAGTACTTC. Translating gives CASTGLAGDEQYF.

The chain couples TRBV29-1 to TRBJ1-1; a possible D gene is TRBD1 (6 bases). CDR1 is SQVTM, CDR2 ANQGSEA, per germline. CDR3 length equals 13 residues. Trimming shortened V by 6 bases and J by 3 bases, and 14 bases separated the two germline ends. DNA of the CDR3: TGCAGCGTATGGGCAGGGGTGGACACTGAAGCTTTCTTT. Translating it yields CSVWAGVDTEAFF.